This TCR beta chain stems from a study of blood T cell repertoires in COVID-19. The V segment lost 2 bases and the J segment 9 bases; nucleotides outside the gene matches: 6. This CDR3 region has 13 residues. Germline V gene data show CDR1 as SQVTM and CDR2 as ANQGSEA. Data came from immunoSEQ multiplex PCR; TCRdb stores just in-frame clones and leaves some out. The table has 450,000 or so clones, around 90% seen once. This clone appeared a single time. The TCR comes from a man younger than 35 with COVID-19, enrolled during active disease. This chain connects TRBV29-1 to TRBJ2-1, with 8 bases that match TRBD1. The sequenced sample consisted of peripheral blood. The CDR3 protein is CSVEPRTGFEQFF. The CDR3 DNA follows: TGCAGCGTTGAACCCCGGACAGGGTTTGAGCAGTTCTTC.